This paragraph reports one T cell receptor (beta chain). Its specificity is not known. This sample stems from a study of T cell responses to AZD1222 COVID-19 vaccine. General study findings and limits: Just six AZD1222 recipients were seropositive at baseline.

Repertoires were generated with immunoSEQ multiplex PCR, while TCRdb's copy carries only in-frame clones and drops some. The sample holds approximately 180,000 clones; 90% to 95% are singletons and the top ten take roughly 1%. The V end was cut by 6 bases, the J end by 2 bases, with 10 bases between. Germline assignment: CDR1 LNHDA and CDR2 SQIVND (reference sequence). The CDR3 is 14 amino acids. This receptor was obtained from an adult who received the MenACWY meningococcal vaccine as a control. The chain links TRBV19 to TRBJ2-2, with D unresolved. The sample in question was peripheral blood, obtained 28 days after the second dose of the MenACWY control vaccine. In DNA form, the CDR3 reads TGTGCCAGTAGGTCCGACCGAAACACCGGGGAGCTGTTTTTT. This sequence encodes CASRSDRNTGELFF.